A selection of T cell receptor beta chains follows, all from one sample in a study of blood T cell repertoires in COVID-19. The data were produced by immunoSEQ multiplex PCR, yet TCRdb's version contains in-frame clones alone and is incomplete. Counted here are 200,000 to 250,000 clones, 80% occurring once; the ten biggest clones make up 6.5% to 9%. Material: PBMCs or T cells enriched from blood (not recorded which). The receptors derive from a woman between 40 and 50 years old with acute COVID-19. The CDR3 runs from the conserved cysteine through the conserved F or W. The D gene is left open where the match is weak. Size tells how often a clone was seen (once, few, many) or the class of an expanded clone, and some rows leave it out.

d_call: TRBD2; j_call: TRBJ2-1; v_call: TRBV20-1; clone_size: NA; cdr3_nt: TGCAGTGCTAGTGGGGGCCTAGCGGGTAGAACCGAGCAGTTCTTC; cdr3_aa: CSASGGLAGRTEQFF
d_call: TRBD1; j_call: TRBJ1-5; v_call: TRBV2; clone_size: NA; cdr3_nt: TGTGCCAGCACCTCGGACAGGGGGAGCAATCAGCCCCAGCATTTT; cdr3_aa: CASTSDRGSNQPQHF
d_call: TRBD2; j_call: TRBJ2-7; v_call: TRBV28; clone_size: NA; cdr3_nt: TGTGCCAGCAGCCGGGGACTAGCGGGGCTCTCCGAGCAGTACTTC; cdr3_aa: CASSRGLAGLSEQYF
d_call: TRBD1; j_call: TRBJ1-1; v_call: TRBV5-1; clone_size: few; cdr3_nt: TGCGCCAGCAGCTCTGGACAGGGGGCGCTTTATACTGAAGCTTTCTTT; cdr3_aa: CASSSGQGALYTEAFF
d_call: TRBD2; j_call: TRBJ2-7; v_call: TRBV10-2; clone_size: NA; cdr3_nt: TGCGCCAGCAGGCGGACTAGCGGGGGGGCCGGTTACGAGCAGTACTTC; cdr3_aa: CASRRTSGGAGYEQYF
d_call: NA; j_call: TRBJ1-2; v_call: TRBV14; clone_size: NA; cdr3_nt: TGTGCCAGCAGCGGAATACAGGAGGGCACTGCTAACTATGGCTACACCTTC; cdr3_aa: CASSGIQEGTANYGYTF
d_call: NA; j_call: TRBJ1-5; v_call: TRBV7-2; clone_size: NA; cdr3_nt: TGTGCCAGCAGCTTTGGGAGGAACAATCAGCCCCAGCATTTT; cdr3_aa: CASSFGRNNQPQHF
d_call: TRBD2; j_call: TRBJ2-7; v_call: TRBV12-3/TRBV12-4; clone_size: NA; cdr3_nt: TGTGCCAGCAGTCCGTATACTAGCGGAGAGCAGTACTTC; cdr3_aa: CASSPYTSGEQYF
d_call: NA; j_call: TRBJ1-5; v_call: TRBV27; clone_size: NA; cdr3_nt: TGTGCCAGCAGCCGGGTTGGGGAGGGCAATCAGCCCCAGCATTTT; cdr3_aa: CASSRVGEGNQPQHF
d_call: NA; j_call: TRBJ1-1; v_call: TRBV18; clone_size: NA; cdr3_nt: TGTGCCAGCTCACCACTAACAGGCCCGAACACTGAAGCTTTCTTT; cdr3_aa: CASSPLTGPNTEAFF
d_call: NA; j_call: TRBJ1-3; v_call: TRBV28; clone_size: NA; cdr3_nt: TGTGCCAGCAGTTTACGAAACAGGGCCCTCTCTGGAAACACCATATATTTT; cdr3_aa: CASSLRNRALSGNTIYF
d_call: TRBD1; j_call: TRBJ1-4; v_call: TRBV19; clone_size: NA; cdr3_nt: TGTGCCAGTAGTCCTACAGGGGGGACTAATGAAAAACTGTTTTTT; cdr3_aa: CASSPTGGTNEKLFF
d_call: TRBD2; j_call: TRBJ2-7; v_call: TRBV4-1; clone_size: few; cdr3_nt: TGCGCCAGCAGCCAAGAGAAAGGGACTAGCGGGGGACAGAGGTACGAGCAGTACTTC; cdr3_aa: CASSQEKGTSGGQRYEQYF
d_call: NA; j_call: TRBJ1-1; v_call: TRBV7-9; clone_size: NA; cdr3_nt: TGTGCCAGCAGCTTCACCGCGGACACTGAAGCTTTCTTT; cdr3_aa: CASSFTADTEAFF
d_call: TRBD2; j_call: TRBJ2-7; v_call: TRBV7-9; clone_size: NA; cdr3_nt: TGTGCCAGCAGCCCTCGACCGGGACTAGCGAGCGAGCAGTACTTC; cdr3_aa: CASSPRPGLASEQYF
d_call: TRBD1; j_call: TRBJ1-6; v_call: TRBV10-3; clone_size: once; cdr3_nt: TGTGCCATCAGTGAGCTACAGGGGGAATCACCCCTCCACTTT; cdr3_aa: CAISELQGESPLHF
d_call: TRBD1; j_call: TRBJ2-3; v_call: TRBV23-1; clone_size: NA; cdr3_nt: TGCGCCAGCAGTCAAGATGGACAGGGAACAGATACGCAGTATTTT; cdr3_aa: CASSQDGQGTDTQYF
d_call: NA; j_call: TRBJ1-2; v_call: TRBV28; clone_size: NA; cdr3_nt: TGTGCCAGCAGTGCACCCAAGTCACTCTTTGCCTATGGCTACACCTTC; cdr3_aa: CASSAPKSLFAYGYTF
d_call: NA; j_call: TRBJ1-2; v_call: TRBV28; clone_size: NA; cdr3_nt: TGTGCCAGCAGTCTCTCTTCAGGCGACTATGGCTACACCTTC; cdr3_aa: CASSLSSGDYGYTF
d_call: NA; j_call: TRBJ1-5; v_call: TRBV6-4; clone_size: NA; cdr3_nt: TGTGCCAGCTCCCTCTCCGGGGAAATGAATCAGCCCCAGCATTTT; cdr3_aa: CASSLSGEMNQPQHF
d_call: TRBD1; j_call: TRBJ1-1; v_call: TRBV5-4; clone_size: NA; cdr3_nt: TGTGCCAGCAGCTCCCAGGGGGTAGGGACTGAAGCTTTCTTT; cdr3_aa: CASSSQGVGTEAFF
d_call: TRBD1; j_call: TRBJ1-3; v_call: TRBV9; clone_size: NA; cdr3_nt: TGTGCCAGCAGCACCGACAGGGGTATATCTGGAAACACCATATATTTT; cdr3_aa: CASSTDRGISGNTIYF
d_call: TRBD2; j_call: TRBJ2-7; v_call: TRBV28; clone_size: NA; cdr3_nt: TGTGCCAGCAGGGTGCCCCGGAACGGGGGGGCCCCCGAGCAGTACTTC; cdr3_aa: CASRVPRNGGAPEQYF
d_call: TRBD1; j_call: TRBJ2-5; v_call: TRBV9; clone_size: NA; cdr3_nt: TGTGCCAGCAGCGCCTCCGGACAGGGAGAACCCCAGTACTTC; cdr3_aa: CASSASGQGEPQYF
d_call: TRBD1; j_call: TRBJ1-1; v_call: TRBV9; clone_size: NA; cdr3_nt: TGTGCCAGCAGCACAGGGGACAGGACCAGGGAAGCTTTCTTT; cdr3_aa: CASSTGDRTREAFF
d_call: NA; j_call: TRBJ1-5; v_call: TRBV25-1; clone_size: NA; cdr3_nt: TGTGCCAGCAGTCCCTATGGGGGGGATCAGCCCCAGCATTTT; cdr3_aa: CASSPYGGDQPQHF
d_call: TRBD1; j_call: TRBJ1-2; v_call: TRBV19; clone_size: NA; cdr3_nt: TGTGCCAGTAGTAATCTGGATTTTGGGACAGGGGTATATGGCTACACCTTC; cdr3_aa: CASSNLDFGTGVYGYTF
d_call: NA; j_call: TRBJ2-5; v_call: TRBV27; clone_size: few; cdr3_nt: TGTGCCAGCAGGAGGGGGAGCGATGGGCTTAGGGAGACCCAGTACTTC; cdr3_aa: CASRRGSDGLRETQYF
d_call: TRBD1; j_call: TRBJ2-2; v_call: TRBV27; clone_size: NA; cdr3_nt: TGTGCCAGCAGCGACAGGGGGCAAAACGGGGAGCTGTTTTTT; cdr3_aa: CASSDRGQNGELFF